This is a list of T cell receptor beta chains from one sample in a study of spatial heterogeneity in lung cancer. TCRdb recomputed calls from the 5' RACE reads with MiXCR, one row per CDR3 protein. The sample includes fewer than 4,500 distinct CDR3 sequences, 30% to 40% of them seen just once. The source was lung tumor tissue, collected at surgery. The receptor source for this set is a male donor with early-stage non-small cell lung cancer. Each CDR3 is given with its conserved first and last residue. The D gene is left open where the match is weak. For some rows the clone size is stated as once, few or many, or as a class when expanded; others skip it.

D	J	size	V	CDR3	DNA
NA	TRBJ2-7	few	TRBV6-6	CASSQPYLRGEQYF	TGTGCCAGCAGTCAACCTTACCTGAGAGGCGAGCAGTACTTC
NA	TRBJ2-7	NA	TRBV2	CASSEGATYEQYF	TGTGCCAGCAGTGAAGGGGCTACCTACGAGCAGTACTTC
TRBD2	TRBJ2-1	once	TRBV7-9	CASSFSGRSSYNEQFF	TGTGCCAGCAGCTTTAGCGGGAGGAGCTCCTACAATGAGCAGTTCTTC
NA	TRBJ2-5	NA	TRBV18	CASSPYRTEETQYF	TGTGCCAGCTCTCCTTACAGGACAGAAGAGACCCAGTACTTC
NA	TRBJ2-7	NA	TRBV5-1	CASSLTSYEQYF	TGCGCCAGCAGCCTTACCTCCTACGAGCAGTACTTC
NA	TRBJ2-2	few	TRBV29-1	CSVRREGSTGELFF	TGCAGCGTTCGTAGGGAAGGAAGCACCGGGGAGCTGTTTTTT
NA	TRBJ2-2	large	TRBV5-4	CASSLEYTGELFF	TGTGCCAGCAGCTTGGAGTACACCGGGGAGCTGTTTTTT
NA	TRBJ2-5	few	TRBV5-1	CASRDEGETQYF	TGCGCCAGCAGGGACGAGGGGGAGACCCAGTACTTC
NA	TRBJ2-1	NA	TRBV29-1	CSVEPRSYNEQFF	TGCAGCGTTGAACCCAGAAGCTACAATGAGCAGTTCTTC
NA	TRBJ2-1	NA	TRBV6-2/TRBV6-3	CASSSSGFSRGNEQFF	TGTGCCAGCAGTTCATCGGGTTTCTCCCGTGGAAATGAGCAGTTCTTC
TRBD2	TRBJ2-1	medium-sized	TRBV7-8	CASSLGTSLHNEQFF	TGTGCCAGCAGCTTAGGGACTAGCCTCCACAATGAGCAGTTCTTC
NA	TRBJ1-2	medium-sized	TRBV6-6	CASSYLAGDNYGYTF	TGTGCCAGCAGTTACTTGGCAGGGGACAACTATGGCTACACCTTC
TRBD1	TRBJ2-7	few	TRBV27	CASSLYTGQGYEQYF	TGTGCCAGCAGTTTATATACGGGACAGGGATACGAGCAGTACTTC
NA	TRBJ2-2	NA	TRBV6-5	CASRPGPSNTGELFF	TGTGCCAGCAGACCTGGCCCGTCAAACACCGGGGAGCTGTTTTTT
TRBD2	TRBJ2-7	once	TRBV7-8	CASSPSGQTSYEQYF	TGTGCCAGCAGCCCTAGCGGGCAGACCTCCTACGAGCAGTACTTC
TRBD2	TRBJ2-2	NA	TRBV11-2	CASSPGTSGAGELFF	TGTGCCAGCAGCCCTGGGACTAGCGGGGCCGGGGAGCTGTTTTTT
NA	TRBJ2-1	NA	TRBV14	CASSQDQGFYNEQFF	TGTGCCAGCAGCCAAGATCAGGGATTTTACAATGAGCAGTTCTTC
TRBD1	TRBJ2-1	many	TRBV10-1	CASSDSGTGLNEQFF	TGCGCCAGCAGTGACTCCGGGACAGGACTCAATGAGCAGTTCTTC
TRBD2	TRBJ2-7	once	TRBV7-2	CASSLVGGRYEQYF	TGTGCCAGCAGCTTAGTAGGCGGGAGATACGAGCAGTACTTC
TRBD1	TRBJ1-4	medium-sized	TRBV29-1	CSVAPGQEDEKLFF	TGCAGCGTTGCCCCGGGACAGGAAGATGAAAAACTGTTTTTT